This is a list of T cell receptor beta chains from one sample in a study of shared clonotypes between healthy human individuals. Profiling relied on immunoSEQ multiplex PCR, and the TCRdb table lists in-frame clones only, not all of them. The sample shows 2.5 million or so clones, approximately 90% of them seen only once. Source material: naive CD4+ T cells sorted from blood. The receptor source for this set is a man younger than 35 in good health. The CDR3 runs from the conserved cysteine through the conserved F or W. The D gene is left open where the match is weak. Size values are once, few and many counts, or a class for expanded clones, and some rows have none.

abundance | j_gene | v_gene | len | d_gene | CDR3nt | CDR3aa
NA | TRBJ2-1 | TRBV5-1 | 16 | TRBD2 | TGCGCCAGCAGCCCGGGACTAGCGGGGGCTCTCAATGAGCAGTTCTTC | CASSPGLAGALNEQFF
NA | TRBJ1-4 | TRBV5-1 | 17 | TRBD1 | TGCGCCAGCAGCTTAGGACAGGGCGGAGGGACTAATGAAAAACTGTTTTTT | CASSLGQGGGTNEKLFF
NA | TRBJ2-1 | TRBV30 | 17 | TRBD2 | TGTGCCTGGAGTGAATTGGGGTGGACTAGCGGGATCTATGAGCAGTTCTTC | CAWSELGWTSGIYEQFF
NA | TRBJ1-2 | TRBV6-1 | 13 | TRBD1 | TGTGCCAGCAGTAAAAGGACAGGGGAAGGCTACACCTTC | CASSKRTGEGYTF
NA | TRBJ2-1 | TRBV5-1 | 13 | NA | TGCGCCAGCAAGCAGGAGCCTAGTGATGAGCAGTTCTTC | CASKQEPSDEQFF
NA | TRBJ1-5 | TRBV4-1 | 15 | NA | TGCGCCAGCAGCCAAGACGGTAACGATAATCAGCCCCAGCATTTT | CASSQDGNDNQPQHF
NA | TRBJ2-5 | TRBV2 | 14 | NA | TGTGCCAGCACCGAGGACTACTACCAAGAGACCCAGTACTTC | CASTEDYYQETQYF
NA | TRBJ2-5 | TRBV27 | 12 | NA | TGTGCCAGCGGAGGGGGGCCGGGGACCCAGTACTTC | CASGGGPGTQYF
few | TRBJ2-1 | TRBV7-2 | 15 | TRBD2 | TGTGCCAGCAGCTTTTCCAGCGGGAGTCCCAATGAGCAGTTCTTC | CASSFSSGSPNEQFF
NA | TRBJ1-1 | TRBV5-6 | 15 | NA | TGTGCCAGCAGCTTGGTGGCAGGGCTAAACACTGAAGCTTTCTTT | CASSLVAGLNTEAFF
NA | TRBJ1-1 | TRBV6-5 | 13 | NA | TGTGCCAGCTGCAGGGAGATGAACACTGAAGCTTTCTTT | CASCREMNTEAFF
NA | TRBJ1-2 | TRBV2 | 15 | TRBD1 | TGTGCCAACGGAGAGGGCAGGGGGGTTTTCGGCGGCTACACCTTC | CANGEGRGVFGGYTF
NA | TRBJ2-4 | TRBV5-4 | 16 | TRBD2 | TGTGCCAGCAGCTTGGAAGCTAGCGGAGCCAAAAACATTCAGTACTTC | CASSLEASGAKNIQYF
NA | TRBJ2-1 | TRBV29-1 | 13 | TRBD1 | TGCAGCGTTGGGGGACAGGGGGTTGATGAGCAGTTCTTC | CSVGGQGVDEQFF
NA | TRBJ2-5 | TRBV9 | 15 | NA | TGTGCCAGCAGCGTGGAAGGGGGGCTTCAAGAGACCCAGTACTTC | CASSVEGGLQETQYF
NA | TRBJ2-7 | TRBV5-1 | 12 | NA | TGCGCCAGCAGCTTGGAGGGGTTCGGGCAGTACTTC | CASSLEGFGQYF
NA | TRBJ2-3 | TRBV11-2 | 15 | NA | TGTGCCAGCAGCACCTACAGGGTCCGGGTAGATACGCAGTATTTT | CASSTYRVRVDTQYF
NA | TRBJ1-1 | TRBV19 | 16 | NA | TGTGCCAGTAGTATAACGGGGGGTGACCCGAACACTGAAGCTTTCTTT | CASSITGGDPNTEAFF
NA | TRBJ1-1 | TRBV6-1 | 14 | NA | TGTGCCAGCCGTGCGGGGGTTGTGAACACTGAAGCTTTCTTT | CASRAGVVNTEAFF
NA | TRBJ2-7 | TRBV9 | 14 | TRBD2 | TGTGCCAGCAGCGAGGGAAGGGCTAGCGGGATCGTGTACTTC | CASSEGRASGIVYF